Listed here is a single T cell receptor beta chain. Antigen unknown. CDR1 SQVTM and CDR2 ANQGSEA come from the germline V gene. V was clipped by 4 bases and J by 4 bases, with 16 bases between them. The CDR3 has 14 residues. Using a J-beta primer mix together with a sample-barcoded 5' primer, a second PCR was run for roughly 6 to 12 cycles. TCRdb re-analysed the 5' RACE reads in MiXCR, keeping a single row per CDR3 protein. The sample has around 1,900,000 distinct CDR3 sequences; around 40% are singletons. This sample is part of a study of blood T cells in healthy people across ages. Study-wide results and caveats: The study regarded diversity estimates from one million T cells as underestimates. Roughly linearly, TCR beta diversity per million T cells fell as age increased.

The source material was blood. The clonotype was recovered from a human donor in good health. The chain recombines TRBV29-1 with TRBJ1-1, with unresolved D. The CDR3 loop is CSVAPGVRVTEAFF. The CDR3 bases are TGCAGCGTTGCACCGGGCGTCAGAGTCACTGAAGCTTTCTTT.